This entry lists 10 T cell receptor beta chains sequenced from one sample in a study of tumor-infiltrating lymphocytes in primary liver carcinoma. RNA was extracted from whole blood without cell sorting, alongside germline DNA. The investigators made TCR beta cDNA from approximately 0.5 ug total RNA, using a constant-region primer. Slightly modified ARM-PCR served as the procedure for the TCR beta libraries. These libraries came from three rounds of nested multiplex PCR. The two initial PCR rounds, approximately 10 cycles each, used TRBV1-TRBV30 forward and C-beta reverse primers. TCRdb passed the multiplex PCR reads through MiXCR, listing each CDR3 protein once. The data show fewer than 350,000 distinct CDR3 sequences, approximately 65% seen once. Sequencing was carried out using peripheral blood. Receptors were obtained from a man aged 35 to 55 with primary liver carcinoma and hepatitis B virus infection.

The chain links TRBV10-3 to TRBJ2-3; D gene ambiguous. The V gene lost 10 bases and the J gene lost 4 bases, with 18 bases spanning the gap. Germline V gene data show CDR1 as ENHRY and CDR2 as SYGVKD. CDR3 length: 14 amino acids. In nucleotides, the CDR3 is TGTGCCACACTTGGGATTGGCGGCCCAGATACGCAGTATTTT. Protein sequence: CATLGIGGPDTQYF.

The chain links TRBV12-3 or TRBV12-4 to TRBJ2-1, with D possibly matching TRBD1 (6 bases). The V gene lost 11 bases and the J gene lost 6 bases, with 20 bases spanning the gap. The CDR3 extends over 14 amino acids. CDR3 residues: CACSLFQGGNEQFF. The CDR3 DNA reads TGTGCCTGTAGTTTGTTTCAAGGGGGCAATGAGCAGTTCTTC.

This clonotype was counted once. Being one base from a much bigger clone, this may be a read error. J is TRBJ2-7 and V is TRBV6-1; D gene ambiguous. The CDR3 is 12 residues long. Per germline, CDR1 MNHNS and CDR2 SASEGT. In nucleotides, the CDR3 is TGTGCCAGCAGTGAACTAACCTACGAGCGGTACTTC. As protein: CASSELTYERYF.

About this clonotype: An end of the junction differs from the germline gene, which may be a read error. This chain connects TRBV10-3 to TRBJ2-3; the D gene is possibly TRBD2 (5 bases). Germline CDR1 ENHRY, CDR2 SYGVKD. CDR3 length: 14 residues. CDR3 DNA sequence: TGTGCCATCAGTTGGACTTCTCCTCTAGATATGCAGTATTTT. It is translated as CAISWTSPLDMQYF.

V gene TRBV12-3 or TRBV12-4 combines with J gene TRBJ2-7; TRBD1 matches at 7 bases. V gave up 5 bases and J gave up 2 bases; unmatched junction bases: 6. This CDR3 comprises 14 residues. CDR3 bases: TGTGCCAGCAGTGCTATCAGGGGGACCTACGAGCAGTACTTC. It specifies CASSAIRGTYEQYF.

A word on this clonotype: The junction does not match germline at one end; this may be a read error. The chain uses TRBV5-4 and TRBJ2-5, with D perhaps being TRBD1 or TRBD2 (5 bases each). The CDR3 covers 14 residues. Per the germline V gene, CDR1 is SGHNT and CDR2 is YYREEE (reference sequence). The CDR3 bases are TGTGCCGGCAGCCCAGCACAGGTGGGGGAGACCCAATACTTC. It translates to CAGSPAQVGETQYF.

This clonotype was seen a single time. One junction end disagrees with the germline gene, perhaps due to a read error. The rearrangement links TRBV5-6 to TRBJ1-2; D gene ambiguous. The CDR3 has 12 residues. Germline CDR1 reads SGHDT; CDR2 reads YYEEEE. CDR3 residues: CVSSPANYGYTF. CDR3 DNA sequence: TGTGTCAGCAGCCCCGCCAACTATGGCTACACCTTC.

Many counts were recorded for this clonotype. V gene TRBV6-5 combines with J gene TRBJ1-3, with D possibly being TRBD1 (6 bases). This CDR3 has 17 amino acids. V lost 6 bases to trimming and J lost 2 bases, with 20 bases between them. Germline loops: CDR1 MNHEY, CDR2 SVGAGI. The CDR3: CASSHRGQPGPGNTIYF. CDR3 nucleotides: TGTGCCAGCAGCCACCGGGGACAACCCGGACCTGGAAACACCATATATTTT.

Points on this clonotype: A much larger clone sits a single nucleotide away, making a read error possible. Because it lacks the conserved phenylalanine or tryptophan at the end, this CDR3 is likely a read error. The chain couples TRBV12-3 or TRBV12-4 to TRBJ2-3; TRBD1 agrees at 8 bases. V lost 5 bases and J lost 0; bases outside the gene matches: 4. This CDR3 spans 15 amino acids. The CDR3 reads CASSPDRVSTDTQYS. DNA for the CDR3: TGTGCCAGCAGTCCGGACAGGGTTAGCACAGATACGCAGTATTCT.

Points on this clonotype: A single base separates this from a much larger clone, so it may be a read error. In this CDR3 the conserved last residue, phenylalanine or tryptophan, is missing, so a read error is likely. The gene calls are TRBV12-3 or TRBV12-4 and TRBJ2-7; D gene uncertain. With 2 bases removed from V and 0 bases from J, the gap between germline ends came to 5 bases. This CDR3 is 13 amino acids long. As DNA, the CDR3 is TGTGCCAGCAGTTTAAGGAACTCCTACGAGCAGTACTAC. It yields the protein CASSLRNSYEQYY.